This TCR beta chain was retrieved from a study of OX40 agonist ivuxolimab in advanced cancers. The protocol was immunoSEQ multiplex PCR, while the TCRdb copy is restricted to in-frame clones and leaves out a portion. The table shows 95,000 to 110,000 clones, with less than 95% occurring only once. Germline values: CDR1 WNHNN, CDR2 SYGVQD (reference sequence). The CDR3 length is 13 residues. Trimming cost V 3 bases and J 7 bases, with 11 bases left between them. The sequencing used CD4+ or CD8+ T cells sorted from blood, collected in a trial of the OX40 agonist ivuxolimab. The receptor comes from an adult with an advanced solid tumor such as melanoma, head and neck, liver or kidney cancer. This chain links TRBV10-1 with TRBJ2-3; D is perhaps TRBD1 (6 bases). The CDR3 reads CASSEGTRHTQYF. The DNA for the CDR3 is TGCGCCAGCAGTGAAGGGACACGACATACGCAGTATTTT.